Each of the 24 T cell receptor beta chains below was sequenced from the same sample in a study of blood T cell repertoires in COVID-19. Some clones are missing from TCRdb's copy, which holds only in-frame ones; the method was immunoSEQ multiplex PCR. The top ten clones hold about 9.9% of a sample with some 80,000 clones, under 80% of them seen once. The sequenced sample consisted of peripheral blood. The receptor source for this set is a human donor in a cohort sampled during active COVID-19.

The DNA for the CDR3 is TGTGCCAGCAGCCTGGACACCCAGGGCACCTTC. Its translation is CASSLDTQGTF. The rearrangement joins TRBV12-3 or TRBV12-4 to TRBJ1-2, with D possibly TRBD1 on 5 matching bases. The CDR3 is 11 amino acids. Trimming removed 6 bases from V and 13 bases from J, with 15 bases in between.

The CDR3 region is CASTGRGGLEQFF. The CDR3 nucleotides read TGTGCCAGCACCGGGCGGGGGGGCCTTGAGCAGTTCTTC. The genes are TRBV12-3 or TRBV12-4 and TRBJ2-1, with TRBD2 identical over 9 bases. This CDR3 is 13 amino acids long. V shed 7 bases, J shed 9 bases, and the junction held 7 bases outside the gene matches.

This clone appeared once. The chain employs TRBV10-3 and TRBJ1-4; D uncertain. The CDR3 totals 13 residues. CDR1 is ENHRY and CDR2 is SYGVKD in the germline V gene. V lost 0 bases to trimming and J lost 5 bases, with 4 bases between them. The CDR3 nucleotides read TGTGCCATCAGTGAGTCACGGAATGAAAAACTGTTTTTT. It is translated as CAISESRNEKLFF.

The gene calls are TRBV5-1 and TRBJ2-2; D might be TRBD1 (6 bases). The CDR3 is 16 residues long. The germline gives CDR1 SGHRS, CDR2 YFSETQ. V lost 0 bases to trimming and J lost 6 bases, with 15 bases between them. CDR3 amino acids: CASSLAVAGESGELFF. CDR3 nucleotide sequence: TGCGCCAGCAGCTTGGCGGTGGCAGGGGAGTCCGGGGAGCTGTTTTTT.

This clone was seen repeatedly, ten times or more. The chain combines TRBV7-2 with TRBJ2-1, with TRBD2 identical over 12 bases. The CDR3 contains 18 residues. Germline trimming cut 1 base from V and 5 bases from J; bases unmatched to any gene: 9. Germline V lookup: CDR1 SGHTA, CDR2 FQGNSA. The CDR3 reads CASSLEGTSGRHNNEQFF. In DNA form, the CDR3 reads TGTGCCAGCAGCTTAGAAGGGACTAGCGGGCGCCATAACAATGAGCAGTTCTTC.

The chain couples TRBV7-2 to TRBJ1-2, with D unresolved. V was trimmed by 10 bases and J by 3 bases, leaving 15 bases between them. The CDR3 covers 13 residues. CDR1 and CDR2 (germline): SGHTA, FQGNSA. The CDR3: CAKDLLDDYGYTF. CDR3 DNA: TGTGCCAAAGACCTACTAGACGACTATGGCTACACCTTC.

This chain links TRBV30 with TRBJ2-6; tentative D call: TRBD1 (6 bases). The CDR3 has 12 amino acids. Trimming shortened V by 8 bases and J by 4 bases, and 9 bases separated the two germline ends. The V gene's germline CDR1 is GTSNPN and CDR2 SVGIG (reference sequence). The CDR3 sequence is CAGDRGANVLTF. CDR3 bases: TGTGCCGGCGACAGGGGGGCCAACGTCCTGACTTTC.

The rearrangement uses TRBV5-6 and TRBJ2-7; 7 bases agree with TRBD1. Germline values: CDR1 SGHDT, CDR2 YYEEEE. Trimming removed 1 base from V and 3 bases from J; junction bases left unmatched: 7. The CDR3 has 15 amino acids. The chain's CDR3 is CASSLRWTGVYEQYF. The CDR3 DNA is TGTGCCAGCAGCTTGCGTTGGACAGGAGTCTACGAGCAGTACTTC.

The CDR3 coding sequence is TGTGCCAGCAGCTTTTCCCGGGACAGGGTACGCTACGAGCAGTACTTC. Protein sequence: CASSFSRDRVRYEQYF. The chain uses TRBV7-9 and TRBJ2-7; 9 bases agree with TRBD1. Trimming removed 3 bases from V and 3 bases from J; junction bases left unmatched: 9. Germline values: CDR1 SEHNR, CDR2 FQNEAQ (reference sequence). There are 16 residues in the CDR3.

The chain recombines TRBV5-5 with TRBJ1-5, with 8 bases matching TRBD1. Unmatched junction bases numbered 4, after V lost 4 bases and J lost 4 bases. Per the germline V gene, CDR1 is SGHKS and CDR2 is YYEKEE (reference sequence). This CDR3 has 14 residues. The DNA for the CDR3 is TGTGCCAGCAGCGCCGGACAGGGAAATCAGCCCCAGCATTTT. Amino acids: CASSAGQGNQPQHF.

The CDR3 DNA sequence: TGTGCCAGCAGCTTAAAGGGACAGGGGGGGACTGAAGCTTTCTTT. Translation: CASSLKGQGGTEAFF. J is TRBJ1-1 and V is TRBV7-2; 11 bases are shared with TRBD1. The CDR3 sequence is 15 residues long. Germline values: CDR1 SGHTA, CDR2 FQGNSA. V trimming: 2 bases; J trimming: 5 bases; junction bases outside the gene matches: 4.

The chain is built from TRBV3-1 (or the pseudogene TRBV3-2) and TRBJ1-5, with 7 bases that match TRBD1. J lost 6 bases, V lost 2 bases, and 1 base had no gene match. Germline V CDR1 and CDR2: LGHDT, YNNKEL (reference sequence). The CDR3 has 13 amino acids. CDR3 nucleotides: TGTGCCAGCAGCCAACCAGGGGGTCAGCCCCAGCATTTT. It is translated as CASSQPGGQPQHF.

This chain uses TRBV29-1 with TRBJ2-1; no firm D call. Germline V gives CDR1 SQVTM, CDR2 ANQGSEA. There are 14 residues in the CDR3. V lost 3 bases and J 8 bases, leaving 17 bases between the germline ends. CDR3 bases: TGCAGCGTTGATGGTTCTCCCACAAATGATGAGCAGTTCTTC. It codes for CSVDGSPTNDEQFF.

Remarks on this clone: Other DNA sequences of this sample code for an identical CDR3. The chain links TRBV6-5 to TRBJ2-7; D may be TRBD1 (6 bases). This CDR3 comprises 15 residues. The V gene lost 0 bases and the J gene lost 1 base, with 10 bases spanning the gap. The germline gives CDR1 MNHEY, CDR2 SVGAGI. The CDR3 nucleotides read TGTGCCAGCAGTTACTCGGGCAGGGGTTCCTACGAGCAGTACTTC. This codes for CASSYSGRGSYEQYF.

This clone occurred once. CDR3 amino acids: CASSADGGGYDGYTF. The DNA of the CDR3 is TGTGCCAGCAGCGCCGATGGGGGGGGCTACGATGGCTACACCTTC. The chain links TRBV9 to TRBJ1-2, with D perhaps TRBD1 (6 bases). The CDR3 sequence is 15 residues long. Germline values: CDR1 SGDLS, CDR2 YYNGEE. V was pared by 3 bases and J by 6 bases, with 18 bases between.

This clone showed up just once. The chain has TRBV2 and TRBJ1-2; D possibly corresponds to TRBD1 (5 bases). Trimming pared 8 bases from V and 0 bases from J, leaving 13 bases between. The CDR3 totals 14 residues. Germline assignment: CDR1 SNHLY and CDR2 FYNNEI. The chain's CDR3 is CASGAGGANYGYTF. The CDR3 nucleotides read TGTGCCAGCGGGGCGGGGGGAGCTAACTATGGCTACACCTTC.

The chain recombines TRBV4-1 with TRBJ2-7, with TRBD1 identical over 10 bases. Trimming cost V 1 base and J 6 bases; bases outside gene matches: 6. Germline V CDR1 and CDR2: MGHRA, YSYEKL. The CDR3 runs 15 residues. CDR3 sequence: CASSQAHRTGGEQYF. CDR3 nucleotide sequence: TGCGCCAGCAGCCAAGCCCATCGGACAGGGGGCGAGCAGTACTTC.

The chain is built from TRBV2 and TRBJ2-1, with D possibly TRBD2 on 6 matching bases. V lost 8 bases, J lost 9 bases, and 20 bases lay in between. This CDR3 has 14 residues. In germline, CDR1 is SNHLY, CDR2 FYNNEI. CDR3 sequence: CASLLEGIVSEQFF. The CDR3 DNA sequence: TGTGCCAGCCTTTTGGAGGGGATCGTGAGTGAGCAGTTCTTC. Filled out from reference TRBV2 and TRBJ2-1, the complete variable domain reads EPEVTQTPSHQVTQMGQEVILRCVPISNHLYFYWYRQILGQKVEFLVSFYNNEISEKSEIFDDQFSVERPDGSNFTLKIRSTKLEDSAMYFCASLLEGIVSEQFFGPGTRLTVL.

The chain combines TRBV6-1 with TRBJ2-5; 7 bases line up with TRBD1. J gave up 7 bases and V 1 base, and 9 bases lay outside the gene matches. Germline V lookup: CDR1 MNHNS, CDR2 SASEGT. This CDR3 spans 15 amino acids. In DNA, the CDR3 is TGTGCCAGCAGTGAAGAGAGGACAGGCGAGAGGACCCAGTACTTC. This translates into CASSEERTGERTQYF.

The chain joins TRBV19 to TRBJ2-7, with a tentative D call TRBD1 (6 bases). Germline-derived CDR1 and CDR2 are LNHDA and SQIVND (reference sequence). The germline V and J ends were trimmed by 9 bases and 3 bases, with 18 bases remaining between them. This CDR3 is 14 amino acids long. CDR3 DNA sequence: TGTGCCAGCGGCAGGGGCTGGGGTAGCTACGAGCAGTACTTC. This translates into CASGRGWGSYEQYF.

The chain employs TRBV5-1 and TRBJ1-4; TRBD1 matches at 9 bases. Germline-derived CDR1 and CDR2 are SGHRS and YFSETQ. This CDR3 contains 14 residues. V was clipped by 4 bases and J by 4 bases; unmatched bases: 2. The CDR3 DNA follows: TGCGCCAGCAGCCCGGACAGGGGTAATGAAAAACTGTTTTTT. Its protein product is CASSPDRGNEKLFF.

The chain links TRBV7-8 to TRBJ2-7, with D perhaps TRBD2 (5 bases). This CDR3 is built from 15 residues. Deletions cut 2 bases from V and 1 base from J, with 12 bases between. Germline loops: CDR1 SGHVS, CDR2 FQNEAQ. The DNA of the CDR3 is TGTGCCAGCAGCTTAAATGCCGGGGAATCCTACGAGCAGTACTTC. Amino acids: CASSLNAGESYEQYF. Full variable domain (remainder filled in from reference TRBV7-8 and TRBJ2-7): GAGVSQSPRYKVAKRGQDVALRCDPISGHVSLFWYQQALGQGPEFLTYFQNEAQLDKSGLPSDRFFAERPEGSVSTLKIQRTQQEDSAVYLCASSLNAGESYEQYFGPGTRLTVT.

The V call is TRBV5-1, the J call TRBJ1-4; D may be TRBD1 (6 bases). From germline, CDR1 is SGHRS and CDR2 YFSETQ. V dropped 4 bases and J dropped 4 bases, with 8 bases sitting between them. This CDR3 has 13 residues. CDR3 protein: CASSRGYNEKLFF. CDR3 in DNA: TGCGCCAGCAGCAGGGGGTATAATGAAAAACTGTTTTTT.

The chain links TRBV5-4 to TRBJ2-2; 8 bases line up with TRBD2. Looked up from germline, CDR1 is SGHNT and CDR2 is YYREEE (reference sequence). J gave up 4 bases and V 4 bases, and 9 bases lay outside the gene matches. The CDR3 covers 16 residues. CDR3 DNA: TGTGCCAGCAGCGCCGGGACTAGATGGGCCACCGGGGAGCTGTTTTTT. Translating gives CASSAGTRWATGELFF.